This paragraph covers one TCR beta chain sequence. The sample is drawn from a study of Ad26.COV2.S vaccination and SARS-CoV-2 variants. Germline V lookup: CDR1 LNHDA, CDR2 SQIVND (reference sequence). This CDR3 spans 14 amino acids. Unmatched junction bases numbered 4, after V lost 5 bases and J lost 9 bases. Treatment of the sample: around 19 received Ad26.COV2.S at low or high dose, single or two shots; several received placebo; per-sample allocation not given. Day 63 following the first vaccine or placebo injection was when the samples were taken. The repertoire was sequenced with immunoSEQ multiplex PCR; TCRdb's copy has only in-frame clones and lacks some. Of 300,000 to 350,000 clones listed, 70% to 90% are singletons.

This TCR was recovered from a person aged 18 to 65 who received the Ad26.COV2.S COVID-19 vaccine or a placebo. The chain is built from TRBV19 and TRBJ2-1; 13 bases align to TRBD2. The input for sequencing was peripheral blood, taken in a trial of Ad26.COV2.S vaccine versus placebo. The CDR3 coding sequence is TGTGCCAGTAGTGGACTAGCGGGAGCGGGTGAGCAGTTCTTC. Encoded protein: CASSGLAGAGEQFF.